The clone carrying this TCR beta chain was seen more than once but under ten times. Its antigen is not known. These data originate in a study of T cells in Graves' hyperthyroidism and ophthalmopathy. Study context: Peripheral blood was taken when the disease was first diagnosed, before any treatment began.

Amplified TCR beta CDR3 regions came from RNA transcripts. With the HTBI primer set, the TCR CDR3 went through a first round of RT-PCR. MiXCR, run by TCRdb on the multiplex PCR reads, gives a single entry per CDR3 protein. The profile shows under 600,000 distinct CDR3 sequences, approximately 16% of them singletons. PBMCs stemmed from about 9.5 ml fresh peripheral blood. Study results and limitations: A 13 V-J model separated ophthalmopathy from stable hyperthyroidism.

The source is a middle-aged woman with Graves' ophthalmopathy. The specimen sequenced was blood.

CDR3 coding DNA: TGTGCCTGGAGTGTAAAAACGGGGGGGAATCAGCCCCAGCATTTT. Protein sequence: CAWSVKTGGNQPQHF. The genes are TRBV30 and TRBJ1-5, with a weak D call TRBD1 (5 bases). V was pared by 0 bases and J by 4 bases, with 13 bases between. The CDR3 extends over 15 amino acids. CDR1 is GTSNPN and CDR2 is SVGIG in the germline V gene (reference sequence). Combining the CDR3 with reference TRBV30 and TRBJ1-5 gives the whole variable domain SQTIHQWPATLVQPVGSPLSLECTVEGTSNPNLYWYRQAAGRGLQLLFYSVGIGQISSEVPQNLSASRPQDRQFILSSKKLLLSDSGFYLCAWSVKTGGNQPQHFGDGTRLSIL.